Following are 8 T cell receptor beta chains from one sample sequenced in a study of shared clonotypes between healthy human individuals. In the naive CD8 group, cells lacked CD45RO and were positively selected for CCR7, so terminally differentiated effector memory CD45RA+ cells were left out. Measured with immunoSEQ multiplex PCR; TCRdb has only the in-frame clones, and not every one. The table shows under 2,000,000 clones, with 85% to 95% occurring only once. The specimen was naive CD8+ T cells sorted from blood. These receptors all stem from a young man in good health.

The chain couples TRBV28 to TRBJ2-1; D is perhaps TRBD1 (6 bases). This CDR3 spans 15 amino acids. CDR1 and CDR2 (germline): MDHEN, SYDVKM. V was pared by 7 bases and J by 1 base, with 14 bases between. For the CDR3, the DNA is TGTGCCAGCACCCCCCGAGACAGGTCCTACAATGAGCAGTTCTTC. This gives the protein CASTPRDRSYNEQFF.

As to this clone: Other nucleotide sequences in the sample specify the same CDR3. This chain connects TRBV28 to TRBJ1-1; 7 nucleotides match TRBD1. J lost 5 bases, V lost 6 bases, and 6 bases had no gene match. This CDR3 is 13 amino acids long. Germline loops: CDR1 MDHEN, CDR2 SYDVKM. The DNA for the CDR3 is TGTGCCAGCAGCCACAGGGGTTTAACTGAAGCTTTCTTT. Its translation: CASSHRGLTEAFF.

The sample holds one count of this clone. Other DNA sequences in the sample encode the same CDR3. J is TRBJ2-3 and V is TRBV9, with 11 bases lining up with TRBD2. V lost 3 bases to trimming and J lost 0 bases; unmatched junction nucleotides: 3. The CDR3 is made up of 16 amino acids. Germline V gene sequence: CDR1 SGDLS, CDR2 YYNGEE. The CDR3 spells CASSDGTSGSTDTQYF. The DNA for the CDR3 is TGTGCCAGCAGCGATGGGACTAGCGGTAGCACAGATACGCAGTATTTT.

The chain carries TRBV5-3 and TRBJ2-3; D is undetermined. TRBV5-3 is an open reading frame whose function is uncertain. The CDR3 runs to 12 residues. V shed 5 bases and J shed 0 bases, with 4 bases lying between them. Written as DNA, the CDR3 is TGTGCCAGAAGATGTAGCACAGATACGCAGTATTTT. This encodes CARRCSTDTQYF.

This sequence joins TRBV27 and TRBJ2-3; 11 positions agree with TRBD2. V gave up 2 bases and J gave up 2 bases; unmatched junction bases: 3. There are 16 residues in the CDR3. Germline values: CDR1 MNHEY, CDR2 SMNVEV (reference sequence). The DNA of the CDR3 is TGTGCCAGCAGTTTAACTAGCGGGAGTGCCACAGATACGCAGTATTTT. Amino acid sequence: CASSLTSGSATDTQYF.

The CDR3 here is CASGGRAWETQYF. CDR3 DNA sequence: TGTGCCAGCGGTGGGAGGGCCTGGGAGACCCAGTACTTC. The chain recombines TRBV27 with TRBJ2-5, with 7 bases identical to TRBD2. Germline CDR1 reads MNHEY; CDR2 reads SMNVEV (reference sequence). The CDR3 runs to 13 residues. Trimming took 8 bases from V and 5 from J; bases not matched to a gene: 8.

The gene calls are TRBV10-3 and TRBJ1-1; possibly TRBD1 for D (6 bases). Trimming left V 3 bases short and J 5 bases short, with 10 bases between. This CDR3 is 13 amino acids long. Germline V lookup: CDR1 ENHRY, CDR2 SYGVKD. This CDR3 reads CAISDRGYTEAFF. In DNA, the CDR3 is TGTGCCATCAGTGACAGGGGCTATACTGAAGCTTTCTTT.

The chain employs TRBV27 and TRBJ2-7; 7 bases align to TRBD1. CDR3 length equals 15 residues. The germline V gene encodes CDR1 MNHEY and CDR2 SMNVEV (reference sequence). V shed 6 bases and J 0 bases; nucleotides not matched to a gene: 8. The CDR3 DNA reads as TGTGCCAGCAGCATTCTGACAGGGAACTCCTACGAGCAGTACTTC. This encodes CASSILTGNSYEQYF.